Listed here is a single T cell receptor (beta chain). Germline CDR1 reads LNHDA; CDR2 reads SQIVND (reference sequence). The CDR3 is made up of 14 amino acids. The V end lost 5 bases, the J end lost 3 bases, and 14 bases lay between the germline ends. An oligo carrying a UMI was ligated to the cDNA 3' end. An equimolar mix of RC1.1 and RC1.2 primed the beta chain across TRBC1 and TRBC2. One entry per CDR3 protein, called by TCRdb with MiXCR from the UMI-ligation and nested PCR reads. The repertoire consists of about 50,000 distinct CDR3 sequences, with 9.5% to 13% occurring once and the leading ten covering 8.5% to 12%. Different KT2-to-PBMC ratios were created with a constant PBMC count. The data derive from a study of quantifying T cell responses using KT2 cells. Study in general: RNA was reverse transcribed with TCR alpha and beta constant-region primers. Estimated efficiency of the T4 ligation step was above 8% under optimum conditions. The second PCR ran as a qPCR until a predetermined fluorescence threshold was reached.

The sequenced sample consisted of PBMCs spiked with cells of the T cell clone KT2. This sequence was found in a human donor. This chain uses TRBV19 with TRBJ2-7; tentatively, D is TRBD2 (6 bases). CDR3 coding DNA: TGTGCCAGTAGTCCGGGACTGGACCTCTACGAGCAGTACTTC. This encodes CASSPGLDLYEQYF.